The 23 T cell receptor beta chains in this list originate from one sample, sequenced in a study of T cells after yellow fever vaccination. TCRdb independently ran MiXCR on the 5' RACE reads; one entry per CDR3 protein. The sample lists a few hundred thousand distinct CDR3 sequences; roughly 3.5% were seen once. Material: PBMCs, obtained on the day of the yellow fever booster vaccination. Receptors originate from a man younger than 30 who received the YFV17D yellow fever vaccine.

This clonotype was picked up many times. The V and J genes are TRBV7-2 and TRBJ2-7; no clear D gene. V was shortened by 0 bases and J by 4 bases, with 4 bases between the two germline ends. Germline V gene data show CDR1 as SGHTA and CDR2 as FQGNSA. The CDR3 totals 12 residues. CDR3 sequence reads: CASSLARYEQYF. Written as DNA, the CDR3 is TGTGCCAGCAGCTTAGCGCGATACGAGCAGTACTTC.

The chain joins TRBV7-3 to TRBJ2-1, with 8 bases matching TRBD2. V shed 4 bases, J shed 10 bases, and the junction held 24 bases outside the gene matches. This CDR3 is 19 amino acids long. Germline V CDR1 and CDR2: SGHTA, FQGTGA. This chain's CDR3 is CASSSSVRGGQFDATEQFF. DNA for the CDR3: TGTGCCAGCAGCTCCTCAGTACGGGGGGGCCAGTTCGATGCGACCGAGCAGTTCTTC.

This clonotype has just a few counts. The chain joins TRBV10-3 to TRBJ1-2; D might be TRBD1 (5 bases). V was shortened by 8 bases and J by 6 bases, with 10 bases between the two germline ends. The CDR3 length is 11 residues. Germline CDR1 reads ENHRY; CDR2 reads SYGVKD. The CDR3 here is CAIRLGDGYTF. The CDR3, as DNA: TGTGCCATCCGTTTGGGGGATGGCTACACCTTC.

This clonotype was detected only a few times. The chain carries TRBV20-1 and TRBJ1-5; D not certain. Germline CDR1 is DFQATT and CDR2 is SNEGSKA (reference sequence). This CDR3 spans 14 amino acids. V dropped 3 bases and J dropped 5 bases, with 14 bases sitting between them. The CDR3 nucleotides are TGCAGTGCTAGTCTTTCACGGGTTGATCAGCCCCAGCATTTT. Translation: CSASLSRVDQPQHF.

The table lists this clonotype with many counts. The chain carries TRBV4-3 and TRBJ2-1; 7 bases are shared with TRBD2. The CDR3 spans 19 residues. Germline lookup yields CDR1 LGHNA and CDR2 YSLEER. J lost 0 bases, V lost 2 bases, and 13 bases had no gene match. The CDR3 protein is CASSQIPLGGSSSYNEQFF. DNA for the CDR3: TGCGCCAGCAGCCAAATCCCCCTCGGGGGGTCGAGCTCCTACAATGAGCAGTTCTTC.

The table lists this clonotype with a few counts. The chain couples TRBV7-9 to TRBJ2-1, with TRBD2 matching 12 bases. Trimming at V came to 0 bases and at J to 6 bases, leaving 6 bases not matched to a gene. CDR1 is SEHNR, CDR2 FQNEAQ, per germline (reference sequence). The CDR3 length is 17 residues. CDR3 in amino acids: CASSLALAGGIFNEQFF. Written as DNA, the CDR3 is TGTGCCAGCAGCTTAGCGCTAGCGGGGGGGATCTTCAATGAGCAGTTCTTC.

This clonotype was recorded many times. The genes are TRBV24-1 and TRBJ1-2; 9 bases line up with TRBD1. This CDR3 region has 13 residues. The trim removed 10 bases at V and 6 bases at J, leaving 8 bases unmatched. Germline lookup yields CDR1 KGHDR and CDR2 SFDVKD. CDR3 sequence: CATGTGNVNGYTF. The CDR3 nucleotides read TGTGCCACAGGGACAGGGAATGTGAATGGCTACACCTTC.

The V gene is TRBV3-1, the J gene TRBJ1-1; no firm D call. CDR1 and CDR2 (germline): LGHDT, YNNKEL (reference sequence). V was pared by 4 bases and J by 3 bases, with 12 bases between. The CDR3 covers 14 residues. The CDR3 loop reads CASSPKERYTEAFF. In DNA, the CDR3 is TGTGCCAGCAGCCCAAAGGAGCGGTACACTGAAGCTTTCTTT.

In its sample, this clonotype was seen many times. This chain uses TRBV6-5 with TRBJ1-2, with 7 bases matching TRBD1. The junction had 2 bases not matched to a gene; V was cut back by 2 bases and J by 5 bases. The CDR3 contains 13 residues. Germline V gene lookup returns CDR1 MNHEY and CDR2 SVGAGI. The DNA of the CDR3 is TGTGCCAGCAGTTACAGACAGGGTTATGGCTACACCTTC. It yields the protein CASSYRQGYGYTF.

V usage is TRBV29-1 and J usage is TRBJ1-1; unclear D gene. Germline-derived CDR1 and CDR2 are SQVTM and ANQGSEA. The ends were cut back, 5 bases at V and 4 bases at J, with 8 bases in the middle. The CDR3 runs to 11 residues. The CDR3 sequence: CSVWRATEAFF. For the CDR3, the DNA is TGCAGCGTTTGGAGGGCCACTGAAGCTTTCTTT.

There are many counts of this clonotype. The V call is TRBV28, the J call TRBJ2-1; no clear D gene. V was pared by 3 bases and J by 5 bases, with 5 bases between. The CDR3 is 12 amino acids. Germline V lookup: CDR1 MDHEN, CDR2 SYDVKM. The CDR3 DNA reads as TGTGCCAGCAGTTTCCAGAACAATGAGCAGTTCTTC. Its translation is CASSFQNNEQFF.

This clonotype has a count of ten or more. CDR3 loop: CASSLVGDPNYGYTF. The CDR3 nucleotides read TGTGCCAGCAGCTTAGTAGGGGACCCGAACTATGGCTACACCTTC. V is TRBV7-2 and J is TRBJ1-2, with D maybe TRBD1 (5 bases). Germline lookup yields CDR1 SGHTA and CDR2 FQGNSA. The CDR3 runs 15 residues. V lost 1 base to trimming and J lost 2 bases, with 11 bases between them.

This clonotype was detected only a few times. The V call is TRBV5-1, the J call TRBJ1-1; the match to TRBD1 covers 10 bases. This CDR3 region has 16 residues. The V gene's germline CDR1 is SGHRS and CDR2 YFSETQ. The V and J ends lost 6 bases and 0 bases, in that order; junction bases with no gene match: 8. The CDR3, as DNA: TGCGCCAGCAACCGGGACAGGGGAAGGGTGAACACTGAAGCTTTCTTT. It codes for CASNRDRGRVNTEAFF.

This clonotype showed up many times. This chain connects TRBV12-3 or TRBV12-4 to TRBJ2-2; possible D gene TRBD1, 6 bases. The germline V and J ends were trimmed by 7 bases and 4 bases, with 19 bases remaining between them. This CDR3 comprises 16 residues. The CDR3 DNA reads TGTGCCAGCACCATCCGGGACACCCTGGGCACCGGGGAGCTGTTTTTT. Protein: CASTIRDTLGTGELFF.

This clonotype has at least ten counts. This chain joins TRBV4-1 and TRBJ2-1; either TRBD1 or TRBD2 may supply D (5 bases each). Germline V lookup: CDR1 MGHRA, CDR2 YSYEKL. Trimming cost V 1 base and J 10 bases, with 11 bases left between them. This CDR3 comprises 13 residues. The CDR3 is CASSQVIRDEQFF. The DNA for the CDR3 is TGCGCCAGCAGCCAAGTCATACGGGACGAGCAGTTCTTC.

This clonotype was picked up many times. V gene TRBV20-1 combines with J gene TRBJ2-2, with 10 nucleotides matching TRBD2. V dropped 5 bases and J dropped 4; count of bases not matched to a gene: 10. CDR3 length equals 16 residues. Germline loops: CDR1 DFQATT, CDR2 SNEGSKA (reference sequence). For the CDR3, the DNA is TGCAGTGCTGGCCCTATAGTAGCGGGGGGCACCGGGGAGCTGTTTTTT. Protein: CSAGPIVAGGTGELFF.

This clonotype was found a few times. The chain joins TRBV3-1 to TRBJ2-6, with D possibly TRBD2 on 6 matching bases. The germline V and J ends were trimmed by 1 base and 2 bases, with 18 bases remaining between them. The CDR3 contains 19 residues. In germline, CDR1 is LGHDT, CDR2 YNNKEL (reference sequence). The CDR3 here is CASSQAGIFPGAGANVLTF. For the CDR3, the DNA is TGTGCCAGCAGCCAAGCGGGCATCTTTCCGGGAGCTGGGGCCAACGTCCTGACTTTC. The entire variable domain, with the rest obtained from reference TRBV3-1 and TRBJ2-6, is as follows: DTAVSQTPKYLVTQMGNDKSIKCEQNLGHDTMYWYKQDSKKFLKIMFSYNNKELIINETVPNRFSPKSPDKAHLNLHINSLELGDSAVYFCASSQAGIFPGAGANVLTFGAGSRLTVL.

This clonotype was observed at least ten times. This chain joins TRBV20-1 and TRBJ2-5, with D possibly matching TRBD2 (6 bases). The V and J ends lost 7 bases and 5 bases respectively, with 14 bases between them. This CDR3 is 12 amino acids long. CDR1 and CDR2 (germline): DFQATT, SNEGSKA (reference sequence). The CDR3: CSGAGRGETQYF. For the CDR3, the DNA is TGCAGTGGAGCGGGCCGGGGGGAGACCCAGTACTTC.

The table lists this clonotype with many counts. The chain joins TRBV2 to TRBJ2-2, with a possible D match to TRBD1 (6 bases). In germline, CDR1 is SNHLY, CDR2 FYNNEI. The CDR3 is made up of 16 amino acids. Trimming stripped 3 bases from V and 2 bases from J, with 13 bases between. The CDR3 DNA reads as TGTGCCAGCAGTGATAGTGACAGGATTAACACCGGGGAGCTGTTTTTT. The encoded protein is CASSDSDRINTGELFF.

This clonotype was recorded many times. J is TRBJ2-1 and V is TRBV11-2, with TRBD2 matching over 7 bases. Germline CDR1 is SGHAT and CDR2 is FQNNGV. This CDR3 contains 12 residues. With V trimmed by 8 bases and J by 8 bases, 6 bases remained unmatched. The CDR3 bases are TGTGCCAGCGAGGGGACTATGGATGAGCAGTTCTTC. It yields the protein CASEGTMDEQFF.

This clonotype was seen ten or more times. V and J are TRBV9 and TRBJ2-4; D not resolved. Germline CDR1 and CDR2: SGDLS and YYNGEE. CDR3 length equals 15 residues. V was cut by 3 bases and J by 9 bases, with 19 bases left in between. CDR3 amino acids: CASSARTDLWGIQYF. In DNA form, the CDR3 reads TGTGCCAGCAGCGCCAGGACGGACCTTTGGGGCATTCAGTACTTC.

This clonotype was recorded many times. The genes are TRBV7-2 and TRBJ2-3; D possibly corresponds to TRBD2 (5 bases). Trimming left V 2 bases short and J 6 bases short, with 12 bases between. Germline values: CDR1 SGHTA, CDR2 FQGNSA. This CDR3 region has 14 residues. The DNA of the CDR3 is TGTGCCAGCAGCTTAAATCCGACGGGGGATACGCAGTATTTT. This translates into CASSLNPTGDTQYF.

The rearrangement joins TRBV5-5 to TRBJ2-3; 9 positions agree with TRBD1. V lost 7 bases, J lost 4 bases, and 10 bases stayed unmatched. Looked up from germline, CDR1 is SGHKS and CDR2 is YYEKEE (reference sequence). This CDR3 region has 15 residues. The CDR3 protein is CASAPGQGFSDTQYF. Written as DNA, the CDR3 is TGTGCCAGCGCCCCGGGACAGGGTTTTTCAGATACGCAGTATTTT.